Below, 24 T cell receptor beta chains from the same sample are listed, as sequenced in a study of blood T cell repertoires in COVID-19. The table came from immunoSEQ multiplex PCR; TCRdb's copy has only in-frame clones and leaves some out. The sample has tens of thousands of clones; 75% to 85% are singletons. The sample was peripheral blood. Source of these receptors: a woman older than 75 with acute or convalescent COVID-19.

The rearrangement joins TRBV10-3 to TRBJ2-2, with 7 bases identical to TRBD1. V shed 7 bases, J shed 3 bases, and the junction held 11 bases outside the gene matches. The CDR3 has 16 amino acids. Germline V lookup: CDR1 ENHRY, CDR2 SYGVKD. The CDR3 DNA sequence: TGTGCCATCACTAAGTCCGACAGGGCCGACACCGGGGAGCTGTTTTTT. Encoded protein: CAITKSDRADTGELFF.

The rearrangement links TRBV18 to TRBJ1-1; perhaps TRBD1 as D (5 bases). The CDR3 consists of 14 residues. The V end was cut by 1 base, the J end by 0 bases, with 6 bases between. The germline CDR1 and CDR2 sequences are KGHSH and LQKENI. CDR3 nucleotide sequence: TGTGCCAGCTCACCACAGGGGATGAACACTGAAGCTTTCTTT. The encoded protein is CASSPQGMNTEAFF.

V usage is TRBV18 and J usage is TRBJ1-3; D is unclear. Trimming removed 3 bases at V and 0 bases at J, with 6 bases between. The CDR3 consists of 14 residues. CDR1 is KGHSH and CDR2 is LQKENI in the germline V gene. The DNA of the CDR3 is TGTGCCAGCTCACCTCAGGACTCTGGAAACACCATATATTTT. Encoded protein: CASSPQDSGNTIYF. Variable domain in full (rest from reference TRBV18 and TRBJ1-3): NAGVMQNPRHLVRRRGQEARLRCSPMKGHSHVYWYRQLPEEGLKFMVYLQKENIIDESGMPKERFSAEFPKEGPSILRIQQVVRGDSAAYFCASSPQDSGNTIYFGEGSWLTVV.

The chain carries TRBV4-3 and TRBJ1-4; D is unclear. Germline loops: CDR1 LGHNA, CDR2 YSLEER. The V and J ends lost 1 base and 8 bases respectively, with 11 bases between them. This CDR3 is 14 amino acids long. CDR3 in DNA: TGCGCCAGCAGCCAAGCTATGGTTGCGGAAAAACTGTTTTTT. It codes for CASSQAMVAEKLFF.

The count of this clone is one. V and J are TRBV10-3 and TRBJ2-7; 7 bases line up with TRBD2. Germline CDR1 reads ENHRY; CDR2 reads SYGVKD. The CDR3 totals 14 residues. After removal of 0 bases from V and 3 bases from J, the junction contained 2 bases not matched to a gene. The CDR3 sequence is CAISESREGYEQYF. In DNA form, the CDR3 reads TGTGCCATCAGTGAGTCCAGGGAGGGCTACGAGCAGTACTTC.

The V and J genes are TRBV6-2 or TRBV6-3 and TRBJ2-3, with D maybe TRBD2 (5 bases). Trimming cost V 4 bases and J 7 bases, with 21 bases left between them. The germline CDR1 and CDR2 sequences are MNHEY and SVGEGT. The CDR3 is 16 residues long. CDR3 in amino acids: CASSSGRGPLTNTQYF. CDR3 sequence (DNA): TGTGCCAGCAGTTCCGGCCGGGGTCCCCTTACTAATACGCAGTATTTT.

This chain links TRBV6-2 or TRBV6-3 with TRBJ2-7; 12 nucleotides align to TRBD2. CDR1 and CDR2 (germline): MNHEY, SVGEGT. This CDR3 is built from 16 residues. After removal of 5 bases from V and 3 bases from J, the junction contained 8 bases not matched to a gene. The CDR3 nucleotides are TGTGCCAGCAGTCGAACTGGACTAGCGGGATACTACGAGCAGTACTTC. Amino acids: CASSRTGLAGYYEQYF.

This chain joins TRBV6-6 and TRBJ2-1; TRBD2 might be the D (6 bases). V shed 6 bases and J shed 16 bases, with 22 bases lying between them. The CDR3 runs to 13 residues. Germline loops: CDR1 MNHNY, CDR2 SVGAGI (reference sequence). The CDR3 loop is CASRDGPTGTFFF. Here the CDR3 DNA reads TGTGCCAGCAGGGACGGTCCAACGGGGACTTTTTTCTTC.

In its sample, this clone was seen once. The chain links TRBV4-2 to TRBJ2-1, with 11 bases fitting TRBD2. The V segment lost 4 bases and the J segment 7 bases; nucleotides outside the gene matches: 9. This CDR3 has 16 amino acids. Germline lookup yields CDR1 LGHNA and CDR2 YNFKEQ. The CDR3 DNA follows: TGTGCCAGCAGCCTCTCTACTAGCGGGAGTCCGAATGAGCAGTTCTTC. Encoded protein: CASSLSTSGSPNEQFF.

The rearrangement links TRBV6-5 to TRBJ2-5; D possibly corresponds to TRBD1 (8 bases). The CDR3 has 14 amino acids. The ends were cut back, 5 bases at V and 7 bases at J, with 17 bases in the middle. In germline, CDR1 is MNHEY, CDR2 SVGAGI. This CDR3 reads CASSIQGGRGTQYF. CDR3 in DNA: TGTGCCAGCAGTATACAGGGGGGGCGAGGGACCCAGTACTTC.

This clone has only a few counts. The rearrangement uses TRBV10-3 and TRBJ1-1, with 7 bases lining up with TRBD1. Trimming removed 5 bases from V and 1 base from J; junction bases left unmatched: 13. The CDR3 length is 17 residues. The germline V gene encodes CDR1 ENHRY and CDR2 SYGVKD. This CDR3 reads CAISLRMNRGQNTEAFF. The CDR3 coding sequence is TGTGCCATCAGTCTAAGAATGAACAGGGGACAGAACACTGAAGCTTTCTTT.

The J gene is TRBJ1-4, the V gene TRBV15; 9 nucleotides align to TRBD1. The CDR3 is made up of 15 amino acids. The V gene end was trimmed by 4 bases and the J gene end by 8 bases; junction bases not matched to a gene: 8. The V gene's germline CDR1 is LNHNV and CDR2 YYDKDF (reference sequence). CDR3 amino acids: CATSTAGTGLEKLFF. The CDR3 bases are TGTGCCACCAGCACCGCCGGGACAGGGCTGGAAAAACTGTTTTTT.

The genes are TRBV5-1 and TRBJ2-1, with D unresolved. Trimming removed 0 bases from V and 4 bases from J, with 5 bases in between. The germline gives CDR1 SGHRS, CDR2 YFSETQ. This CDR3 comprises 13 residues. The CDR3, as DNA: TGCGCCAGCAGCTTGGATCTGTACAATGAGCAGTTCTTC. Protein sequence: CASSLDLYNEQFF.

This clone occurred a few times. The rearrangement joins TRBV11-1 to TRBJ2-5, with 7 bases that match TRBD2. The CDR3 contains 16 residues. Germline-derived CDR1 and CDR2 are SGHAT and FQDESV (reference sequence). V shed 2 bases and J 2 bases; nucleotides not matched to a gene: 8. The CDR3 loop reads CASSLRNLADQETQYF. The CDR3 coding sequence is TGTGCCAGCAGCTTAAGGAATCTAGCGGATCAAGAGACCCAGTACTTC.

V and J are TRBV28 and TRBJ1-4; a weak D match, TRBD1 (5 bases). The ends were cut back, 5 bases at V and 8 bases at J, with 15 bases in the middle. CDR1 is MDHEN and CDR2 is SYDVKM in the germline V gene. CDR3 length: 14 amino acids. For the CDR3, the DNA is TGTGCCAGCAGTACGGTAGGGGCGGGGGAAAAACTGTTTTTT. This gives the protein CASSTVGAGEKLFF.

The rearrangement joins TRBV6-6 to TRBJ1-2, with a possible D match to TRBD1 (5 bases). From germline, CDR1 is MNHNY and CDR2 SVGAGI (reference sequence). With 6 bases removed from V and 2 bases from J, the gap between germline ends came to 13 bases. The CDR3 runs to 14 residues. In nucleotides, the CDR3 is TGTGCCAGCAGCGCCCCGGGGGGGAACTATGGCTACACCTTC. Its translation is CASSAPGGNYGYTF.

The V gene is TRBV7-8, the J gene TRBJ1-2; 8 nucleotides line up with TRBD1. The CDR3 has 16 amino acids. Per the germline V gene, CDR1 is SGHVS and CDR2 is FQNEAQ. After removal of 2 bases from V and 3 bases from J, the junction contained 8 bases not matched to a gene. The CDR3 nucleotides read TGTGCCAGCAGCTTAAGACAACGGACAGGGTACTATGGCTACACCTTC. Translation gives CASSLRQRTGYYGYTF.

The sample holds a few counts of this clone. The chain is built from TRBV11-2 and TRBJ1-3; 7 bases match TRBD1. CDR3 length equals 15 residues. Germline CDR1 reads SGHAT; CDR2 reads FQNNGV. The V gene end was trimmed by 4 bases and the J gene end by 0 bases; junction bases not matched to a gene: 3. As DNA, the CDR3 is TGTGCCAGCAGCTCCGACAGGGTCTCTGGAAACACCATATATTTT. Its protein product is CASSSDRVSGNTIYF.

This rearrangement joins TRBV10-2 to TRBJ1-2; TRBD1 agrees at 10 bases. In germline, CDR1 is WSHSY, CDR2 SAAADI. This CDR3 is 16 amino acids long. The V and J ends lost 4 bases and 4 bases, in that order; junction bases with no gene match: 9. CDR3 sequence reads: CASSGAGTGDGYGYTF. The CDR3 bases are TGCGCCAGCAGTGGCGCCGGGACAGGGGATGGCTATGGCTACACCTTC.

The V and J genes are TRBV4-3 and TRBJ2-3; 16 nucleotides align to TRBD2. CDR3 length equals 20 residues. Germline values: CDR1 LGHNA, CDR2 YSLEER. J gave up 4 bases and V 0 bases, and 10 bases lay outside the gene matches. The CDR3 sequence is CASSQDGTSGRAGLSDTQYF. CDR3 nucleotides: TGCGCCAGCAGCCAAGACGGGACTAGCGGGAGGGCCGGTCTCTCAGATACGCAGTATTTT.

The chain uses TRBV7-9 and TRBJ1-1; D unresolved. V gave up 3 bases and J gave up 2 bases, with 7 bases separating them. Germline CDR1 and CDR2: SEHNR and FQNEAQ (reference sequence). This CDR3 is 13 amino acids long. CDR3 protein: CASSFGDNTEAFF. The CDR3 coding sequence is TGTGCCAGCAGCTTCGGGGATAACACTGAAGCTTTCTTT. Together with reference TRBV7-9 and TRBJ1-1, the CDR3 gives the full variable domain: DTGVSQNPRHKITKRGQNVTFRCDPISEHNRLYWYRQTLGQGPEFLTYFQNEAQLEKSRLLSDRFSAERPKGSFSTLEIQRTEQGDSAMYLCASSFGDNTEAFFGQGTRLTVV.

A word on this clone: The junction differs from germline at one of its ends, possibly a read error. This chain joins TRBV19 and TRBJ2-3; tentative D call: TRBD1 (5 bases). The germline gives CDR1 LNHDA, CDR2 SQIVND (reference sequence). The CDR3 has 14 residues. DNA for the CDR3: TGTGCCAGTAGTATAGCGGTGGCCACAGGTACGCAGTATTTT. Protein product: CASSIAVATGTQYF. The full variable domain, rest sourced from reference TRBV19 and TRBJ2-3, is DGGITQSPKYLFRKEGQNVTLSCEQNLNHDAMYWYRQDPGQGLRLIYYSQIVNDFQKGDIAEGYSVSREKKESFPLTVTSAQKNPTAFYLCASSIAVATGTQYFGPGTRLTVL.

The chain links TRBV11-2 to TRBJ2-5; 10 bases are a match to TRBD2. CDR3 length: 16 residues. V lost 2 bases, J lost 5 bases, and 8 bases stayed unmatched. Germline-derived CDR1 and CDR2 are SGHAT and FQNNGV. This CDR3 reads CASSLYTSGNGETQYF. Written as DNA, the CDR3 is TGTGCCAGCAGCTTATATACTAGCGGGAATGGCGAGACCCAGTACTTC.

This chain uses TRBV5-1 with TRBJ1-3; 8 nucleotides agree with TRBD1. V was clipped by 0 bases and J by 3 bases; unmatched bases: 8. CDR1 SGHRS and CDR2 YFSETQ come from the germline V gene. This CDR3 has 17 residues. CDR3: CASSLVAGGAGGNTIYF. The CDR3 DNA reads as TGCGCCAGCAGCTTGGTGGCAGGGGGCGCAGGTGGAAACACCATATATTTT.